This TCR beta chain was sequenced in a study of Graves' ophthalmopathy and Graves' hyperthyroidism (dated by TCRdb to 2017 to 2018). In terms of the full investigation: Peripheral blood was collected before any treatment was given, at the time of initial diagnosis. The independent validation cohort included approximately 19 hyperthyroidism patients plus 17 patients who later progressed from hyperthyroidism to ophthalmopathy. The 75 to 100 discovery patients were randomly divided into training and test sets at a 7:3 ratio. Once sampling was done, hyperthyroidism patients were given methimazole at a starting dose of 30 mg daily, while ophthalmopathy patients were given high-dose intravenous methylprednisolone. In more than five hyperthyroidism patients, T-cell repertoires of thyroid tissue and blood were compared. To tell Graves' ophthalmopathy apart from Graves' hyperthyroidism, and to predict which patients would progress to ophthalmopathy, the study relied on TCR beta repertoire signatures. In total, 120 to 150 blood samples were TCR-sequenced: 43 ophthalmopathy, about 75 hyperthyroidism and approximately 17 hyperthyroidism-to-ophthalmopathy patients. To explore V-J signatures that separate ophthalmopathy from hyperthyroidism, a discovery set of 95 to 100 patients was enrolled, consisting of about 45 with ophthalmopathy and roughly 59 with stable hyperthyroidism.

For repertoire sequencing, the TCR beta CDR3 regions were amplified from RNA transcripts. HTBI primers and the Qiagen OneStep RT-PCR kit were used in a first-round RT-PCR, which was followed by a second-round multiplex PCR, size selection and purification. The libraries underwent paired-end sequencing with 100 bp reads on an Illumina HiSeq2000. The original pipeline was this. SOAPnuke was used for read processing, and reads with adapters, uncalled bases, a mean Phred below 15, or no exact constant-primer or identifier match were discarded. COPE v1.2.5 was used to merge the high-quality paired reads. Clonotypes were defined as unique nucleotide sequences and were aligned to IMGT TRB V, D and J references using MiTCR v1.1. Only V-J combinations with frequency above 0.0001 were analysed, covering approximately 99% of repertoires. For each V-J combination, a TCR clonal expansion and chaos score was defined as the ratio of F50 clonal expansion to chaos observed in the TCRdist matrix. Welch's t-statistics and random forest were used to reduce features to 10 to 15 V-J combinations, which were fed into a naive Bayes classifier. Thyroid-blood repertoire similarity was quantified with the Morisita-Horn index. TCRdb reprocessed the public reads (quality trimming at Q25 with fastp, clone calling with MiXCR) and kept in-frame beta chains. All rows with the same CDR3 protein become a single entry with the most common DNA and genes. TCRdb, not the authors, supplied the V and J calls. In this sample the table shows 350,000 to 450,000 distinct CDR3 sequences, roughly 21% of which occur a single time. The ten biggest clones cover 2.5% to 3% of the sample.

This clonotype was seen repeatedly, ten times or more. Its cognate antigen has yet to be identified. One base away there is no much larger clone; base qualities are not given. A patient counted as having stable hyperthyroidism if there was no progression to ophthalmopathy within 18 months of follow-up. The hyperthyroidism patients were 18 to 65 years old and newly diagnosed, with a disease duration of less than 2 months. Patients with other autoimmune diseases, uncontrolled infections, pregnancy or lactation were excluded. Clinical symptoms, serum thyroxine, TRAb, thyroid ultrasound and orbital computed tomography formed the basis of the diagnosis. Ficoll-Paque density gradient centrifugation was used to isolate PBMCs from around 10 ml of fresh peripheral blood. Trizol reagent was used to extract the total RNA, and its quality was then checked on an Agilent 2100 Bioanalyzer. General conclusions and limits of the study: The 13-signature model separated ophthalmopathy from stable hyperthyroidism with around 90% sensitivity and almost 84% specificity in cross-validation, and 80%/75% in the test set. In validation, the model predicted ophthalmopathy progression with 55% to 71% sensitivity and roughly 78% specificity; some 13 predicted patients were CT-confirmed with GO in a median of approximately six months. Most expanded thyroid clonotypes with a frequency above 0.001 also appeared in blood, which suggests that blood repertoires may reflect the immune response in the thyroid. No statistical method was used to set the sample size in advance, and the investigators knew which group each participant was assigned to.

Trimming costs V 4 bases and J 1 base, and their ends lie 16 bases apart. From the cysteine through the phenylalanine, the CDR3 covers 16 amino acids. The DNA shown is the 48-base CDR3, in frame from base 1. Based on the germline V gene, the CDR1 and CDR2 sequences are MGHRA and YSYEKL. This receptor was obtained from a woman aged 18-35 years with stable Graves' hyperthyroidism. Donor details come from another sample of the same person, matched by shared clones. Sequenced sample: peripheral blood. This chain joins TRBV4-1 to TRBJ1-1; there is no confident call for the D gene. The CDR3: CASSPERLFSNTEAFF. The nucleotide sequence reads TGCGCCAGCAGCCCGGAGCGCCTCTTTTCGAACACTGAAGCTTTCTTT.